The rows below give T cell receptor beta chains drawn from one sample of a study of blood T cell repertoires in COVID-19. Generated by immunoSEQ multiplex PCR, the TCRdb table keeps only in-frame clones and is missing some. The data contain some 66,000 clones, about 80% of them singletons. The sample was peripheral blood. These receptors were obtained from a man aged 55-75 years with acute or convalescent COVID-19. The CDR3 runs from the conserved cysteine through the conserved F or W. The order of the fields is D gene, J gene, clone size, V gene, CDR3 protein, CDR3 DNA. D genes are given only for firm matches. Not every row has a clone size; where given, it reads once, few, many or a size class.

- TRBJ2-1 - TRBV12-5 CASGLMGGQYNEQFF TGTGCTAGTGGTTTGATGGGTGGACAGTACAATGAGCAGTTCTTC
TRBD1 TRBJ2-2 once TRBV27 CASSVRQGVMGTGELFF TGTGCCAGCAGTGTCAGACAGGGAGTTATGGGAACCGGGGAGCTGTTTTTT
- TRBJ2-5 once TRBV29-1 CSVVRSGLETQYF TGCAGCGTCGTTAGGTCCGGGTTGGAGACCCAGTACTTC
- TRBJ1-3 - TRBV12-3/TRBV12-4 CASSLGRANTIYF TGTGCCAGCAGTTTAGGCAGGGCGAACACCATATATTTT
TRBD2 TRBJ2-3 - TRBV4-3 CASSQTTSGGTQYF TGCGCCAGCAGCCAAACTACTAGCGGGGGGACGCAGTATTTT
- TRBJ1-1 - TRBV25-1 CASSDLRGTEAFF TGTGCCAGCAGTGATCTAAGGGGCACTGAAGCTTTCTTT
- TRBJ1-5 - TRBV7-2 CASSRDTKGQPQHF TGTGCCAGCAGCCGGGACACAAAAGGTCAGCCCCAGCATTTT
TRBD1 TRBJ1-2 - TRBV6-1 CASSEATGAGGYTF TGTGCCAGCAGTGAAGCGACAGGGGCGGGTGGCTACACCTTC
- TRBJ1-2 - TRBV25-1 CASSGYRDGYTF TGTGCCAGCAGTGGCTACAGGGATGGCTACACCTTC
TRBD1 TRBJ1-2 - TRBV19 CASTLTSQGAGHGYTF TGTGCCAGTACCTTAACGTCTCAGGGGGCGGGACATGGCTACACCTTC
- TRBJ1-5 - TRBV25-1 CASSESQDGQPQHF TGTGCCAGCAGTGAATCACAGGATGGTCAGCCCCAGCATTTT
- TRBJ1-2 - TRBV4-2 CASSQEYFGYTF TGTGCCAGCAGCCAAGAATACTTTGGCTACACCTTC
TRBD2 TRBJ2-5 - TRBV5-6 CASSLSGGAPETQYF TGTGCCAGCAGCCTTAGCGGGGGGGCCCCAGAGACCCAGTACTTC
- TRBJ2-1 - TRBV11-3 CASSPRRGTAPYNEQFF TGTGCCAGCAGCCCTCGCCGGGGGACAGCCCCTTACAATGAGCAGTTCTTC
TRBD1 TRBJ1-5 - TRBV6-5 CASSSTGGFQPQHF TGTGCCAGCAGTTCGACAGGGGGTTTTCAGCCCCAGCATTTT
- TRBJ1-3 - TRBV19 CASSIRGYGNTIYF TGTGCCAGTAGTATACGGGGGTACGGAAACACCATATATTTT
TRBD1 TRBJ1-1 few TRBV13 CASSPRGLSPNTEAFF TGTGCCAGCAGCCCCAGGGGGCTCTCACCGAACACTGAAGCTTTCTTT
TRBD1 TRBJ1-4 - TRBV10-2 CASSGKGGSSNEKLFF TGCGCCAGCAGCGGGAAAGGGGGCTCTTCTAATGAAAAACTGTTTTTT
- TRBJ1-5 - TRBV19 CASSIGSRYGQPQHF TGTGCCAGTAGTATAGGGAGTCGTTACGGTCAGCCCCAGCATTTT
TRBD2 TRBJ2-1 once TRBV10-2 CASRASKSGGYNEQFF TGCGCCAGCAGGGCCTCAAAGAGCGGGGGTTACAATGAGCAGTTCTTC
- TRBJ2-6 - TRBV6-2/TRBV6-3 CASSSAVSGANVLTF TGTGCCAGCAGTAGCGCGGTCTCTGGGGCCAACGTCCTGACTTTC
- TRBJ2-5 - TRBV9 CASSVQGEGETQYF TGTGCCAGCAGCGTACAGGGTGAAGGAGAGACCCAGTACTTC
- TRBJ1-2 - TRBV7-2 CASSLVSGYGYTF TGTGCCAGCAGCTTAGTTTCCGGCTATGGCTACACCTTC
- TRBJ1-5 - TRBV29-1 CSVVEDSNQPQHF TGCAGCGTTGTTGAGGATAGCAATCAGCCCCAGCATTTT
TRBD2 TRBJ2-5 - TRBV5-6 CASSSLAGRETQYF TGTGCCAGCAGCTCACTAGCGGGTCGAGAGACCCAGTACTTC
- TRBJ1-6 - TRBV4-1 CASTPSGVDNSPLHF TGCGCCAGCACCCCGTCGGGAGTGGATAATTCACCCCTCCACTTT
- TRBJ2-2 - TRBV29-1 CSTGVRENTGELFF TGCAGCACGGGGGTCAGGGAGAACACCGGGGAGCTGTTTTTT
TRBD1 TRBJ1-1 - TRBV10-3 CAISVAGGTEAFF TGTGCCATCAGTGTAGCAGGGGGCACTGAAGCTTTCTTT
- TRBJ1-6 - TRBV5-1 CASSPYRDANSPLHF TGCGCCAGCAGCCCGTACAGGGATGCTAATTCACCCCTCCACTTT
TRBD1 TRBJ2-5 - TRBV5-4 CASSLRQGGETQYF TGTGCCAGCAGCTTGAGACAGGGGGGAGAGACCCAGTACTTC
TRBD2 TRBJ2-5 - TRBV18 CASSPVNPGGETQYF TGTGCCAGCTCACCTGTGAATCCGGGAGGGGAGACCCAGTACTTC
TRBD1 TRBJ1-5 - TRBV27 CASSPRQGAGQPQHF TGTGCCAGCAGTCCCCGACAGGGCGCGGGTCAGCCCCAGCATTTT
TRBD1 TRBJ2-1 - TRBV18 CASSPGTGGVGQFF TGTGCCAGCTCACCCGGGACAGGGGGCGTGGGTCAGTTCTTC
TRBD1 TRBJ1-2 once TRBV3-1/TRBV3-2 CASSPPAAGTGASIAGYTF TGTGCCAGCAGCCCCCCTGCCGCCGGGACAGGGGCCTCGATTGCTGGCTACACCTTC
TRBD1 TRBJ1-1 - TRBV4-1 CASSQGAGQGTSMNTEAFF TGCGCCAGCAGCCAAGGGGCGGGACAGGGGACATCAATGAACACTGAAGCTTTCTTT
TRBD1 TRBJ1-2 - TRBV30 CAWSGTAFRYTF TGTGCCTGGAGCGGGACAGCATTCCGCTACACCTTC
TRBD2 TRBJ2-3 - TRBV5-1 CASSSQPTSGGLDTQYF TGCGCCAGCAGCTCCCAGCCCACTAGCGGGGGGCTGGATACGCAGTATTTT